The text below deals with one T cell receptor beta chain. The CDR3 length is 13 residues. Germline V CDR1 and CDR2: MNHEY, SVGEGT. Trimming shortened V by 5 bases and J by 1 base, and 8 bases separated the two germline ends. The data stem from a study of control samples from healthy donors and cancer patients. Measured with immunoSEQ multiplex PCR; TCRdb has only the in-frame clones, and not every one. The sample lists fewer than 90,000 clones, 70% to 90% occurring once. The V and J genes are TRBV6-2 or TRBV6-3 and TRBJ1-1; unclear D gene. The sample taken for sequencing was blood. This TCR derives from a man aged 45-65 years in good health. The CDR3 nucleotides read TGTGCCAGCAGTGATCAGGAGAACACTGAAGCTTTCTTT. Translated: CASSDQENTEAFF.